The 21 T cell receptor beta chains listed next were all sequenced from one sample in a study of CD8 T cells in ankylosing spondylitis. TCRdb ran MiXCR on the 5' RACE reads and lists one entry per CDR3 protein. The sample holds approximately 210,000 distinct CDR3 sequences, about 13% seen once. The sequencing input was blood, either unsorted or a sorted T cell fraction (not recorded which). These receptors were obtained from a male donor with ankylosing spondylitis or in good health (not recorded which).

This clonotype was observed a handful of times. The V call is TRBV6-2 or TRBV6-3, the J call TRBJ1-5; a possible D gene is TRBD1 (6 bases). The CDR3 is made up of 13 amino acids. V was clipped by 6 bases and J by 8 bases, with 14 bases between them. CDR1 and CDR2 (germline): MNHEY, SVGEGT. Here the CDR3 reads CASSLEGGEPQHF. The CDR3 nucleotides are TGTGCCAGCAGCCTGGAGGGGGGCGAGCCCCAGCATTTT.

This clonotype was recorded many times. The chain joins TRBV10-2 to TRBJ2-6; D uncertain. Per the germline V gene, CDR1 is WSHSY and CDR2 is SAAADI. The CDR3 has 15 residues. The V gene lost 3 bases and the J gene lost 1 base, with 7 bases spanning the gap. CDR3 sequence (DNA): TGCGCCAGCAGTGAATCTGAGTCTGGGGCCAACGTCCTGACTTTC. It specifies CASSESESGANVLTF.

Only a few counts were recorded for this clonotype. The CDR3 DNA reads as TGTGCCAGCAGTCACACTAGCGGGGGTGTCTACGAGCAGTACTTC. Its translation: CASSHTSGGVYEQYF. The rearrangement uses TRBV4-2 and TRBJ2-7, with TRBD2 matching 11 bases. Germline values: CDR1 LGHNA, CDR2 YNFKEQ. The V segment lost 6 bases and the J segment 3 bases; nucleotides outside the gene matches: 7. The CDR3 covers 15 residues.

V and J are TRBV28 and TRBJ2-2; the D is unclear. Germline V gene sequence: CDR1 MDHEN, CDR2 SYDVKM. Trimming stripped 6 bases from V and 4 bases from J, with 9 bases between. The CDR3 contains 13 residues. The CDR3 region has the DNA TGTGCCAGCAGCTTCCGGGCCACCGGGGAGCTGTTTTTT. Protein: CASSFRATGELFF. The full variable domain, with the rest looked up from reference TRBV28 and TRBJ2-2, is DVKVTQSSRYLVKRTGEKVFLECVQDMDHENMFWYRQDPGLGLRLIYFSYDVKMKEKGDIPEGYSVSREKKERFSLILESASTNQTSMYLCASSFRATGELFFGEGSRLTVL.

This clonotype was counted once. At one end, the junction sequence differs from germline, possibly due to a read error. The J gene is TRBJ2-3, the V gene TRBV3-1, with D unclear. This CDR3 comprises 15 residues. Germline V CDR1 and CDR2: LGHDT, YNNKEL (reference sequence). CDR3 nucleotide sequence: TGTGCCTGCAGCCAAGATAGTCGAGGCACAGATACGCAGTATTTT. It codes for CACSQDSRGTDTQYF.

This rearrangement joins TRBV19 to TRBJ2-2, with 9 bases that match TRBD2. The germline CDR1 and CDR2 sequences are LNHDA and SQIVND (reference sequence). The junction had 12 bases not matched to a gene; V was cut back by 10 bases and J by 0 bases. The CDR3 has 17 amino acids. The CDR3 protein is CATLRTSVDANTGELFF. CDR3 DNA: TGTGCCACCCTCAGGACTAGCGTAGACGCGAACACCGGGGAGCTGTTTTTT.

This clonotype was found a few times. The V call is TRBV27, the J call TRBJ2-1; D not certain. V was trimmed by 7 bases and J by 5 bases, leaving 9 bases between them. Germline lookup yields CDR1 MNHEY and CDR2 SMNVEV (reference sequence). The CDR3 sequence is 12 residues long. CDR3 sequence (DNA): TGTGCCAGCACAAAGGGAAACAATGAGCAGTTCTTC. This sequence encodes CASTKGNNEQFF.

This chain links TRBV20-1 with TRBJ1-2, with TRBD1 as a possible D gene (6 bases). Deletions cut 1 base from V and 0 bases from J, with 15 bases between. Per the germline V gene, CDR1 is DFQATT and CDR2 is SNEGSKA (reference sequence). This CDR3 comprises 16 residues. CDR3 loop: CSARGAEGGSNYGYTF. For the CDR3, the DNA is TGCAGTGCTAGAGGGGCAGAAGGGGGATCTAACTATGGCTACACCTTC.

V usage is TRBV4-1 and J usage is TRBJ2-2; 7 bases match TRBD2. Germline trimming cut 1 base from V and 3 bases from J; bases unmatched to any gene: 8. CDR3 length equals 17 residues. CDR1 is MGHRA and CDR2 is YSYEKL in the germline V gene. Here the CDR3 DNA reads TGCGCCAGCAGCCAAGCCCTCATGGGGGGGGACACCGGGGAGCTGTTTTTT. The encoded protein is CASSQALMGGDTGELFF.

This clonotype was detected only once. The V gene is TRBV3-1, the J gene TRBJ2-1; 13 bases agree with TRBD2. This CDR3 comprises 15 residues. CDR1 is LGHDT and CDR2 is YNNKEL in the germline V gene (reference sequence). Losses at the gene ends were 4 bases for V and 8 bases for J; bases not matched to a gene: 5. The CDR3, as DNA: TGTGCCAGCAGCCCGGGACTAGCGGGGAACTATGAGCAGTTCTTC. Amino acid sequence: CASSPGLAGNYEQFF.

V gene TRBV27 combines with J gene TRBJ2-7, with 9 bases matching TRBD1. From germline, CDR1 is MNHEY and CDR2 SMNVEV (reference sequence). Losses at the gene ends were 5 bases for V and 6 bases for J; bases not matched to a gene: 11. The CDR3 totals 15 residues. The CDR3 DNA reads as TGTGCCAGCAGTCCCTCCCCTACAGGGGGCACCGAGCAGTACTTC. Its translation is CASSPSPTGGTEQYF.

The chain joins TRBV14 to TRBJ2-7, with TRBD1 identical over 9 bases. The CDR3 covers 15 residues. V shed 4 bases and J 6 bases; nucleotides not matched to a gene: 10. Germline CDR1 is SGHDN and CDR2 is FVKESK. Here the CDR3 reads CASSPSSTGGSEQYF. The CDR3, as DNA: TGTGCCAGCAGCCCATCCTCGACAGGGGGGAGCGAGCAGTACTTC.

The chain is built from TRBV4-1 and TRBJ1-2; 10 bases line up with TRBD1. The J segment lost 8 bases and the V segment lost 1 base, leaving 7 bases of the junction unmatched. The CDR3 has 15 amino acids. Per the germline V gene, CDR1 is MGHRA and CDR2 is YSYEKL. The CDR3 sequence is CASSQGRTGGWGYTF. The CDR3 bases are TGCGCCAGCAGCCAAGGAAGGACAGGGGGTTGGGGCTACACCTTC.

This clonotype was counted only a few times. The chain combines TRBV7-8 with TRBJ1-5; D is ambiguous. Germline V CDR1 and CDR2: SGHVS, FQNEAQ. The CDR3 runs to 16 residues. V was cut by 1 base and J by 2 bases, with 12 bases left in between. CDR3 loop: CASSLDALVGNQPQHF. DNA of the CDR3: TGTGCCAGCAGCTTAGATGCCTTAGTGGGCAATCAGCCCCAGCATTTT.

The chain is built from TRBV7-8 and TRBJ2-5; D perhaps matches TRBD2 (5 bases). The V end lost 4 bases, the J end lost 1 base, and 10 bases lay between the germline ends. The CDR3 contains 14 residues. Germline V gene data show CDR1 as SGHVS and CDR2 as FQNEAQ. The CDR3 DNA follows: TGTGCCAGCAGCTACGGGGTTGTCCAAGAGACCCAGTACTTC. This encodes CASSYGVVQETQYF.

In DNA, the CDR3 is TGCAGTGCACTACCGAGACAGGGGGACACAGATACGCAGTATTTT. Protein product: CSALPRQGDTDTQYF. The V and J genes are TRBV20-1 and TRBJ2-3, with TRBD1 identical over 9 bases. This CDR3 region has 15 residues. Germline V gene data show CDR1 as DFQATT and CDR2 as SNEGSKA (reference sequence). The ends lost 6 bases at V and 2 bases at J; junction bases unmatched: 9.

There are many counts of this clonotype. V gene TRBV5-1 combines with J gene TRBJ2-1; the D is unclear. The CDR3 has 15 residues. Germline lookup yields CDR1 SGHRS and CDR2 YFSETQ. Trimming left V 0 bases short and J 1 base short, with 8 bases between. The CDR3 region is CASSLGRISYNEQFF. CDR3 bases: TGCGCCAGCAGCTTGGGTAGGATATCCTACAATGAGCAGTTCTTC.

This clonotype has a handful of counts. The chain recombines TRBV5-4 with TRBJ2-5, with unresolved D. Germline V gene lookup returns CDR1 SGHNT and CDR2 YYREEE (reference sequence). The CDR3 covers 14 residues. The germline V and J ends were trimmed by 0 bases and 4 bases, with 10 bases remaining between them. CDR3 sequence (DNA): TGTGCCAGCAGCTTGGAAGAGCAGGTAGAGACCCAGTACTTC. Its translation: CASSLEEQVETQYF.

This clonotype was seen only a few times. This chain uses TRBV7-2 with TRBJ2-1; weak D call: TRBD2 (5 bases). There are 15 residues in the CDR3. In germline, CDR1 is SGHTA, CDR2 FQGNSA. V lost 3 bases to trimming and J lost 4 bases, with 13 bases between them. The CDR3 nucleotides are TGTGCCAGCAGCTTCGGGGTAGGGTCATACAATGAGCAGTTCTTC. It specifies CASSFGVGSYNEQFF.

In its sample, this clonotype was seen many times. The gene calls are TRBV11-2 and TRBJ2-2; D perhaps matches TRBD2 (5 bases). Trimming removed 1 base from V and 9 bases from J, with 6 bases in between. This CDR3 comprises 12 residues. Per the germline V gene, CDR1 is SGHAT and CDR2 is FQNNGV. The CDR3 spells CASSLGGWELFF. The DNA for the CDR3 is TGTGCCAGCAGCTTAGGAGGGTGGGAGCTGTTTTTT.

This clonotype was observed a handful of times. V and J are TRBV10-3 and TRBJ2-2; no reliable D call. The V gene's germline CDR1 is ENHRY and CDR2 SYGVKD. Trimming left V 8 bases short and J 0 bases short, with 7 bases between. The CDR3 is 13 residues long. CDR3 DNA: TGTGCCATCGCACAGCCGAACACCGGGGAGCTGTTTTTT. Amino acid sequence: CAIAQPNTGELFF.